This entry concerns a single T cell receptor (beta chain). Its antigen is unknown. The method was immunoSEQ multiplex PCR; TCRdb's version includes in-frame clones alone and lacks a portion of them. The sample holds about 130,000 clones, around 90% seen once. The source of the sample is a study of T cell responses to AZD1222 COVID-19 vaccine. V shed 5 bases and J shed 5 bases, with 12 bases lying between them. This CDR3 has 13 amino acids. Germline V gene sequence: CDR1 MNHEY, CDR2 SMNVEV (reference sequence). Study-wide results and caveats: Vaccination with two AZD1222 doses was followed by a rise in Spike-specific TCR breadth and depth.

Here the sequenced sample was peripheral blood, taken 28 days after the second AZD1222 dose. The sequence came from an adult who received the AZD1222 COVID-19 vaccine. The J gene is TRBJ1-1, the V gene TRBV27; tentative D call: TRBD1 (6 bases). The CDR3 DNA reads as TGTGCCAGCAGTAACTATCAGGGGACTGAAGCTTTCTTT. This codes for CASSNYQGTEAFF.